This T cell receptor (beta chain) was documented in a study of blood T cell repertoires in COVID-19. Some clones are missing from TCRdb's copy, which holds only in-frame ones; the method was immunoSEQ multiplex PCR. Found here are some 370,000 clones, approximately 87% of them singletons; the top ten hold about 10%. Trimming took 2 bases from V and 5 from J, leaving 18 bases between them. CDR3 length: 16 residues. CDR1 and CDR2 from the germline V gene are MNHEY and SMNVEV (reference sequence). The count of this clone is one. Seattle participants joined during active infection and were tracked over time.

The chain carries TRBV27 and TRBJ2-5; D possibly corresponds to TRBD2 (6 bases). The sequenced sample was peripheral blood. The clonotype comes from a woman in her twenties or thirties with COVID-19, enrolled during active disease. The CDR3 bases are TGTGCCAGCAGTTTAGGTGGGGGGAGCCGGCGGGAGACCCAGTACTTC. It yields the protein CASSLGGGSRRETQYF.